This T cell receptor beta chain comes out of a study of immune heterogeneity within non-small cell lung tumors. Multiplex PCR amplified TCR beta CDR3 with 32 V and 13 J primers. TCRdb itself ran the multiplex PCR reads through MiXCR, one entry per CDR3 protein. This table has 10,000 to 11,000 distinct CDR3 sequences, approximately 20% appearing once. At 600 ng per sample, bulk tumor genomic DNA provided the template. Several biopsies were collected from each primary tumor during surgery. They were spaced as far apart as possible within the tumor mass. Patients underwent curative surgery for untreated, newly diagnosed non-small cell lung cancer. Deletions cut 0 bases from V and 3 bases from J, with 10 bases between. Per germline, CDR1 SEHNR and CDR2 FQNEAQ (reference sequence). The CDR3 has 15 residues.

The gene calls are TRBV7-9 and TRBJ2-3; D gene uncertain. This TCR came from a man aged 55-75 years with non-small cell lung cancer. The specimen was lung tumor tissue. The CDR3 spells CASSLAGPGTDTQYF. For the CDR3, the DNA is TGTGCCAGCAGCTTAGCGGGCCCCGGGACAGATACGCAGTATTTT.